Following are 24 T cell receptor beta chains from one sample sequenced in a study of post-analysis software for immune sequencing data. Study outcomes and limitations: A handful of TRBV segments occurring more often in patients than controls included TRBV5-6, TRBV5-1 and TRBV20-1.

Built from TCR beta cDNA, the libraries had unique molecular identifiers in them. Via MiXCR, TCRdb re-called the PCR reads, giving one row per CDR3 protein. Of about 430,000 distinct CDR3 sequences in the sample, 30% to 45% are singletons; the top ten hold 7.5% to 8.5%. The antigens these receptors bind are not known. Source material: blood. These receptors all stem from a girl aged 2-10 years with multiple sclerosis.

The table lists this clonotype with a few counts. V gene TRBV6-2 or TRBV6-3 combines with J gene TRBJ2-7; TRBD2 matches at 7 bases. V trimming: 5 bases; J trimming: 1 base; junction bases outside the gene matches: 8. Germline CDR1 and CDR2: MNHEY and SVGEGT. The CDR3 spans 15 residues. The CDR3 protein is CASSDPASGSYEQYF. As DNA, the CDR3 is TGTGCCAGCAGTGATCCGGCTAGCGGATCCTACGAGCAGTACTTC.

This clonotype was counted only a few times. V usage is TRBV12-5 and J usage is TRBJ2-1, with 10 bases aligning to TRBD1. Trimming cost V 0 bases and J 0 bases; bases outside gene matches: 5. CDR1 is LGHNT, CDR2 FRNRAP, per germline. This CDR3 is built from 18 residues. CDR3: CASGLVPTGGHSYNEQFF. The CDR3 coding sequence is TGTGCTAGTGGTTTGGTACCGACAGGGGGCCACTCCTACAATGAGCAGTTCTTC.

The V gene is TRBV6-1, the J gene TRBJ2-3, with D perhaps matching TRBD2 (5 bases). Per germline, CDR1 MNHNS and CDR2 SASEGT. The CDR3 is made up of 18 amino acids. Trimming removed 4 bases at V and 3 bases at J, with 23 bases between. CDR3 region: CASSARDRRGSSTDTQYF. In DNA form, the CDR3 reads TGTGCCAGCAGTGCCCGGGATAGGAGAGGATCTAGTACAGATACGCAGTATTTT.

This clonotype has more than one count but fewer than ten. For the CDR3, the DNA is TGCGCCAGCAGCTTTACAGGGGAGGTTGGCTACACCTTC. This sequence encodes CASSFTGEVGYTF. The J gene is TRBJ1-2, the V gene TRBV5-1; TRBD1 matches at 7 bases. Trimming removed 2 bases from V and 7 bases from J; junction bases left unmatched: 5. Germline V gives CDR1 SGHRS, CDR2 YFSETQ. The CDR3 contains 13 residues.

The chain is built from TRBV28 and TRBJ2-7; D gene uncertain. CDR1 is MDHEN, CDR2 SYDVKM, per germline. V lost 6 bases to trimming and J lost 0 bases, with 9 bases between them. There are 13 residues in the CDR3. CDR3 loop: CASRTDHSYEQYF. Here the CDR3 DNA reads TGTGCCAGCAGGACTGACCACTCCTACGAGCAGTACTTC.

This clonotype came up a few times. The gene calls are TRBV7-3 and TRBJ2-3; TRBD2 matches 7 bases. The ends lost 4 bases at V and 4 bases at J; junction bases unmatched: 14. This CDR3 comprises 17 residues. The germline V gene encodes CDR1 SGHTA and CDR2 FQGTGA. Here the CDR3 reads CASSSIEAGRPPDTQYF. The CDR3, as DNA: TGTGCCAGCAGCTCTATTGAAGCGGGAAGGCCACCAGATACGCAGTATTTT.

The CDR3 here is CASSSTRTSGSVRGSYEQYF. The CDR3 bases are TGTGCCAGCAGCTCGACCCGGACTAGCGGGAGTGTGAGAGGATCCTACGAGCAGTACTTC. The J gene is TRBJ2-7, the V gene TRBV7-9; the match to TRBD2 covers 13 bases. This CDR3 is built from 20 residues. Germline V CDR1 and CDR2: SEHNR, FQNEAQ (reference sequence). V lost 4 bases to trimming and J lost 1 base; unmatched junction nucleotides: 16.

The chain employs TRBV15 and TRBJ1-1; 8 bases fit TRBD1. CDR1 and CDR2 (germline): LNHNV, YYDKDF (reference sequence). J gave up 6 bases and V 5 bases, and 8 bases lay outside the gene matches. The CDR3 runs 14 residues. In DNA form, the CDR3 reads TGTGCCACCAGCCGCGGACAGGGAGTCTCTGAAGCTTTCTTT. As protein: CATSRGQGVSEAFF.

A few counts support this clonotype. The rearrangement uses TRBV6-5 and TRBJ2-5; perhaps TRBD2 as D (6 bases). V lost 11 bases and J 5 bases, leaving 12 bases between the germline ends. The CDR3 loop spans 11 amino acids. Germline CDR1 is MNHEY and CDR2 is SVGAGI. CDR3 bases: TGTGCCGGCTCGGCGGGGGAGACCCAGTACTTC. Protein product: CAGSAGETQYF.

The chain couples TRBV15 to TRBJ1-1; 7 positions agree with TRBD1. This CDR3 region has 15 residues. V shed 5 bases and J 4 bases; nucleotides not matched to a gene: 10. CDR1 and CDR2 (germline): LNHNV, YYDKDF (reference sequence). CDR3 nucleotides: TGTGCCACCAGCGAAAACAGGGGCTCGGGCACTGAAGCTTTCTTT. This encodes CATSENRGSGTEAFF.

The chain has TRBV29-1 and TRBJ1-1; 7 positions agree with TRBD1. After removal of 5 bases from V and 1 base from J, the junction contained 4 bases not matched to a gene. This CDR3 has 13 residues. CDR1 SQVTM and CDR2 ANQGSEA come from the germline V gene. The CDR3 coding sequence is TGCAGCGTTCCCGGACAGGCGAACACTGAAGCTTTCTTT. Protein product: CSVPGQANTEAFF.

V is TRBV6-2 or TRBV6-3 and J is TRBJ2-7; 8 positions match TRBD1. J was trimmed by 7 bases and V by 5 bases; bases with no gene match: 10. Germline values: CDR1 MNHEY, CDR2 SVGEGT. The CDR3 has 14 residues. CDR3 DNA sequence: TGTGCCAGCAGTAACCCGACAGGGGTGGATGAGCAGTACTTC. Its protein is CASSNPTGVDEQYF.

The chain carries TRBV10-3 and TRBJ2-7, with 9 bases that match TRBD1. Trimming at V came to 7 bases and at J to 3 bases, leaving 4 bases not matched to a gene. CDR3 size: 13 residues. The germline gives CDR1 ENHRY, CDR2 SYGVKD. Here the CDR3 DNA reads TGTGCCATCAAGGGGGGACAGGGCTACGAGCAGTACTTC. Protein sequence: CAIKGGQGYEQYF.

This clonotype appeared a few times. The rearrangement uses TRBV10-3 and TRBJ1-1, with 8 positions matching TRBD1. Germline assignment: CDR1 ENHRY and CDR2 SYGVKD. The J segment lost 3 bases and the V segment lost 6 bases, leaving 9 bases of the junction unmatched. The CDR3 loop spans 15 amino acids. CDR3 loop: CAISGSTGEDTEAFF. The CDR3 coding sequence is TGTGCCATCAGCGGATCGACAGGGGAGGACACTGAAGCTTTCTTT.

This clonotype was picked up a small number of times. The V gene is TRBV20-1, the J gene TRBJ2-7; D is uncertain. Trimming took off 1 base at V and 0 bases at J, with 31 bases between the two ends. In germline, CDR1 is DFQATT, CDR2 SNEGSKA (reference sequence). The CDR3 spans 21 residues. The chain's CDR3 is CSARGNPGLTFKKRNSYEQYF. CDR3 coding DNA: TGCAGTGCTAGAGGTAACCCCGGCCTAACGTTTAAGAAACGGAACTCCTACGAGCAGTACTTC.

This clonotype appeared once. The V gene is TRBV7-9, the J gene TRBJ1-5; tentative D call: TRBD1 (6 bases). V dropped 3 bases and J dropped 6 bases, with 12 bases sitting between them. CDR3 length equals 14 residues. Germline assignment: CDR1 SEHNR and CDR2 FQNEAQ (reference sequence). In DNA form, the CDR3 reads TGTGCCAGCAGCTTTGACAGGACTAGTCAGCCCCAGCATTTT. The encoded protein is CASSFDRTSQPQHF.

As DNA, the CDR3 is TGTGCCAGCAGTGAAGGGACCGCCCTTTACAATGAGCAGTTCTTC. This codes for CASSEGTALYNEQFF. The chain uses TRBV2 and TRBJ2-1; no reliable D call. Between the trimmed V and J ends, which lost 1 base and 4 bases, there was a span of 11 bases. The CDR3 has 15 residues. The germline gives CDR1 SNHLY, CDR2 FYNNEI.

This clonotype was observed a few times. This CDR3 reads CSARAFGQIEAFF. The CDR3, as DNA: TGCAGTGCTAGAGCATTTGGACAGATTGAAGCTTTCTTT. V is TRBV20-1 and J is TRBJ1-1, with a weak D call TRBD1 (6 bases). Germline CDR1 DFQATT, CDR2 SNEGSKA (reference sequence). Trimming removed 1 base at V and 7 bases at J, with 13 bases between. The CDR3 has 13 residues.

The chain couples TRBV25-1 to TRBJ2-5; D tentatively fits TRBD1 or TRBD2 (5 bases each). Trimming pared 5 bases from V and 3 bases from J, leaving 22 bases between. The CDR3 has 17 residues. Germline lookup yields CDR1 MGHDK and CDR2 SYGVNS. The CDR3 is CASSLYNGGTYEETQYF. The CDR3, as DNA: TGTGCCAGCAGTCTCTATAATGGTGGGACCTACGAAGAGACCCAGTACTTC.

This clonotype was recorded many times. The chain links TRBV12-3 or TRBV12-4 to TRBJ2-3; no reliable D call. Trimming left V 3 bases short and J 4 bases short, with 11 bases between. The CDR3 spans 14 residues. CDR3 sequence (DNA): TGTGCCAGCAGTTTGGTCGGCACTGCAGATACGCAGTATTTT. This gives the protein CASSLVGTADTQYF.

The sample holds a few counts of this clonotype. The genes are TRBV6-5 and TRBJ2-3, with D unclear. CDR3 size: 17 residues. V gave up 2 bases and J gave up 2 bases, with 17 bases separating them. Per germline, CDR1 MNHEY and CDR2 SVGAGI. In DNA, the CDR3 is TGTGCCAGCAGTTACCGGCTAACTTATTCCCTCACAGATACGCAGTATTTT. Translating gives CASSYRLTYSLTDTQYF.

The chain employs TRBV10-3 and TRBJ2-1, with no clear D. The V gene's germline CDR1 is ENHRY and CDR2 SYGVKD. V was clipped by 4 bases and J by 10 bases, with 17 bases between them. CDR3 length: 14 amino acids. The CDR3 sequence is CAISAVGSSYEQFF. CDR3 nucleotide sequence: TGTGCCATCAGTGCCGTGGGGTCCTCCTACGAGCAGTTCTTC.

There are a few counts of this clonotype. The rearrangement joins TRBV4-1 to TRBJ2-7; D is undetermined. The CDR3 consists of 16 residues. Trimming removed 0 bases from V and 0 bases from J, with 12 bases in between. Germline loops: CDR1 MGHRA, CDR2 YSYEKL. The CDR3 DNA reads TGCGCCAGCAGCCAAGAGGCGTGGGCCGACTCCTACGAGCAGTACTTC. Amino acid sequence: CASSQEAWADSYEQYF.

This clonotype was seen a few times. The chain employs TRBV29-1 and TRBJ1-1; 7 nucleotides align to TRBD1. There are 14 residues in the CDR3. V lost 6 bases, J lost 4 bases, and 11 bases stayed unmatched. CDR1 and CDR2 (germline): SQVTM, ANQGSEA. The CDR3 DNA is TGCAGCGTATACCGGACAGGCGAGGGCACTGAAGCTTTCTTT. This translates into CSVYRTGEGTEAFF.